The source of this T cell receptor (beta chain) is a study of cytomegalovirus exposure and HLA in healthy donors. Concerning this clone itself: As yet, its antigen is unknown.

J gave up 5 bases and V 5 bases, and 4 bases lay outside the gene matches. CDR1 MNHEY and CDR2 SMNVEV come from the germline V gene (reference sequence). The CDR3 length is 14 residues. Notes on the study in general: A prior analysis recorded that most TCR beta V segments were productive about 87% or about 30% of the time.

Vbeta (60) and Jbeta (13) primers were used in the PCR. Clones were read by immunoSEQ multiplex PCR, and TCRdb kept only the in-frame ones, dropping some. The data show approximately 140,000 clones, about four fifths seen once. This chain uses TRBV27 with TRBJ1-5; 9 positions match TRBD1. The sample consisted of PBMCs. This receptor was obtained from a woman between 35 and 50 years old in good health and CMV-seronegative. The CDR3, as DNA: TGTGCCAGCAGTCCTCGGACAGGGGATCAGCCCCAGCATTTT. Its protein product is CASSPRTGDQPQHF.